Following are 17 T cell receptor beta chains from one sample sequenced in a study of Ad26.COV2.S vaccination and SARS-CoV-2 variants (dated by TCRdb to the early 2020s). The treatment or condition label corresponds to: around 19 received Ad26.COV2.S at low or high dose, single or two shots; several received placebo; per-sample allocation not given. For vaccine and placebo recipients, the sequenced repertoires came from samples collected on day 63 after the first injection. The library was prepared using the immunoSEQ multiplex PCR assay. In TCRdb, the immuneACCESS table is reduced to in-frame sequences with V and J assigned. These tables do not hold every clone; where another copy was compared, an unresolved V gene accounts for under half, and the others remain unexplained. Counted in this sample were approximately 410,000 clones; roughly 90% of them appeared once. About 1.7% of the sample is in the top ten clones.

The specimen comprised peripheral blood, sampled in a trial of Ad26.COV2.S vaccine versus placebo. All receptors come from a person between 18 and 65 years old who received the Ad26.COV2.S COVID-19 vaccine or a placebo.

This clone showed up just a few times. The chain combines TRBV19 with TRBJ1-6; no clear D gene. This CDR3 has 12 amino acids. Germline V lookup: CDR1 LNHDA, CDR2 SQIVND (reference sequence). Trimming left V 3 bases short and J 8 bases short, with 5 bases between. CDR3 DNA: TGTGCCAGTAGTATGGGTTATTCACCCCTCCACTTT. Protein: CASSMGYSPLHF.

This chain uses TRBV9 with TRBJ1-2, with D maybe TRBD1 (6 bases). CDR3 length: 16 residues. V was clipped by 3 bases and J by 3 bases, with 18 bases between them. Germline assignment: CDR1 SGDLS and CDR2 YYNGEE. The chain's CDR3 is CASSDPTGRGHYGYTF. Here the CDR3 DNA reads TGTGCCAGCAGCGACCCTACGGGCAGGGGCCACTATGGCTACACCTTC.

This clone has a handful of counts. The J gene is TRBJ2-7, the V gene TRBV7-9; the match to TRBD2 covers 8 bases. The junction had 3 bases not matched to a gene; V was cut back by 8 bases and J by 3 bases. The CDR3 is made up of 12 amino acids. In germline, CDR1 is SEHNR, CDR2 FQNEAQ (reference sequence). The CDR3 protein is CASRSGGYEQYF. The CDR3 region has the DNA TGTGCCAGCCGAAGCGGGGGCTACGAGCAGTACTTC.

In nucleotides, the CDR3 is TGTGCCAGCTCACCATTTAACGAGTTGGTTCGTCAGGGCTCCAATCAGCCCCAGCATTTT. Its translation: CASSPFNELVRQGSNQPQHF. The chain employs TRBV18 and TRBJ1-5; the D gene is possibly TRBD1 (5 bases). Trimming cost V 2 bases and J 3 bases, with 26 bases left between them. The CDR3 covers 20 residues. Germline lookup yields CDR1 KGHSH and CDR2 LQKENI.

This chain connects TRBV7-9 to TRBJ2-2, with 7 bases lining up with TRBD1. The germline V gene has CDR1 SEHNR and CDR2 FQNEAQ (reference sequence). This CDR3 has 15 residues. Trimming took 8 bases from V and 2 from J; bases not matched to a gene: 8. DNA of the CDR3: TGTGCCAGCCGAACCGGGACAGCTAACACCGGGGAGCTGTTTTTT. It is translated as CASRTGTANTGELFF.

The chain recombines TRBV19 with TRBJ2-7, with 7 bases matching TRBD1. V shed 7 bases, J shed 0 bases, and the junction held 6 bases outside the gene matches. The length of the CDR3 is 14 residues. Germline V gene data show CDR1 as LNHDA and CDR2 as SQIVND (reference sequence). The chain's CDR3 is CASTGTDGSYEQYF. The CDR3 coding sequence is TGTGCCAGTACCGGGACAGACGGCTCCTACGAGCAGTACTTC.

The rearrangement uses TRBV2 and TRBJ2-3; the D call may be TRBD1 or TRBD2 (6 bases each). Trimming cost V 0 bases and J 6 bases, with 19 bases left between them. The CDR3 has 17 amino acids. Germline V gives CDR1 SNHLY, CDR2 FYNNEI. The CDR3 region is CASSEALTGAGWDTQYF. The CDR3 DNA reads TGTGCCAGCAGTGAAGCGTTAACGGGGGCTGGCTGGGATACGCAGTATTTT.

With regard to this clone: Other DNA sequences in the sample encode the same CDR3. V usage is TRBV28 and J usage is TRBJ2-7; 8 nucleotides match TRBD1. Germline CDR1 reads MDHEN; CDR2 reads SYDVKM. V trimming: 3 bases; J trimming: 3 bases; junction bases outside the gene matches: 7. This CDR3 is built from 15 residues. CDR3 coding DNA: TGTGCCAGCAGTTTGTCCGGGACAGGAATCTACGAGCAGTACTTC. Translation: CASSLSGTGIYEQYF.

The chain has TRBV5-6 and TRBJ2-5; a possible D gene is TRBD1 (5 bases). The CDR3 spans 15 residues. V lost 0 bases and J 3 bases, leaving 12 bases between the germline ends. Germline V gene lookup returns CDR1 SGHDT and CDR2 YYEEEE. This CDR3 is CASSLERGTKETQYF. CDR3 coding DNA: TGTGCCAGCAGCTTGGAAAGGGGCACAAAAGAGACCCAGTACTTC.

This clone was picked up one time. The chain joins TRBV15 to TRBJ1-6, with unresolved D. The germline V gene encodes CDR1 LNHNV and CDR2 YYDKDF (reference sequence). The V end lost 4 bases, the J end lost 5 bases, and 18 bases lay between the germline ends. The CDR3 is 17 amino acids. The CDR3 bases are TGTGCCACCAGCACAGGATCGTTTGGTTCTCATAATTCACCCCTCCACTTT. Protein sequence: CATSTGSFGSHNSPLHF.

The chain links TRBV6-5 to TRBJ2-1; D perhaps matches TRBD1 (5 bases). From germline, CDR1 is MNHEY and CDR2 SVGAGI. Trimming shortened V by 2 bases and J by 4 bases, and 15 bases separated the two germline ends. The CDR3 is 16 amino acids. CDR3 in amino acids: CASSYGLGPSYNEQFF. The CDR3 nucleotides are TGTGCCAGCAGTTACGGTTTGGGGCCGTCGTACAATGAGCAGTTCTTC.

The rearrangement uses TRBV19 and TRBJ1-2; D is unresolved. The CDR3 is 11 residues long. Trimming shortened V by 2 bases and J by 10 bases, and 8 bases separated the two germline ends. In germline, CDR1 is LNHDA, CDR2 SQIVND (reference sequence). As DNA, the CDR3 is TGTGCCAGTAGTATACAGTGGGACTACACCTTC. Protein: CASSIQWDYTF. The whole variable domain, remainder taken from reference TRBV19 and TRBJ1-2, is DGGITQSPKYLFRKEGQNVTLSCEQNLNHDAMYWYRQDPGQGLRLIYYSQIVNDFQKGDIAEGYSVSREKKESFPLTVTSAQKNPTAFYLCASSIQWDYTFGSGTRLTVV.

The chain joins TRBV10-3 to TRBJ2-3; tentative D call: TRBD1 (5 bases). Germline CDR1 is ENHRY and CDR2 is SYGVKD. The CDR3 is 16 residues long. Trimming removed 5 bases at V and 2 bases at J, with 17 bases between. The CDR3 here is CAISLNQGSSTDTQYF. In DNA form, the CDR3 reads TGTGCCATCAGTCTCAATCAGGGATCGTCCACAGATACGCAGTATTTT.

The rearrangement links TRBV6-5 to TRBJ2-1; TRBD1 matches 8 bases. V was clipped by 4 bases and J by 8 bases; unmatched bases: 7. The CDR3 length is 14 residues. Germline V gene data show CDR1 as MNHEY and CDR2 as SVGAGI. CDR3 residues: CASSSDRVRYEQFF. In DNA form, the CDR3 reads TGTGCCAGCAGTTCGGACAGGGTGCGCTATGAGCAGTTCTTC.

This chain uses TRBV29-1 with TRBJ2-7; D remains ambiguous. V dropped 3 bases and J dropped 5 bases, with 14 bases sitting between them. Germline V gene data show CDR1 as SQVTM and CDR2 as ANQGSEA. This CDR3 region has 13 residues. The CDR3 nucleotides are TGCAGCGTTGATGGCGCCTTCAAGGACGAGCAGTACTTC. Amino acid sequence: CSVDGAFKDEQYF.

The chain has TRBV4-3 and TRBJ2-4, with TRBD1 matching 8 bases. Germline CDR1 reads LGHNA; CDR2 reads YSLEER. There are 14 residues in the CDR3. J lost 8 bases, V lost 1 base, and 4 bases had no gene match. The CDR3 bases are TGCGCCAGCAGCCAAGGGACAGGGATTGACATTCAGTACTTC. Its translation: CASSQGTGIDIQYF.

The chain joins TRBV27 to TRBJ1-6, with D unresolved. The CDR3 is 16 amino acids. Trimming removed 5 bases at V and 0 bases at J, with 11 bases between. Germline CDR1 is MNHEY and CDR2 is SMNVEV (reference sequence). The CDR3 loop reads CASSPDESSYNSPLHF. The CDR3 bases are TGTGCCAGCAGTCCCGACGAGAGCTCCTATAATTCACCCCTCCACTTT.